The present entry profiles one TCR beta chain with its context. Its antigen is unknown. From germline, CDR1 is LGHNA and CDR2 YNFKEQ. With 0 bases removed from V and 1 base from J, the gap between germline ends came to 7 bases. The CDR3 totals 15 residues. Individual cDNA molecules each received unique molecular identifiers attached to them. From the 5' RACE reads, TCRdb called clonotypes with MiXCR, one entry per CDR3 protein. The sample holds 60,000 or so distinct CDR3 sequences; roughly 13% are singletons and the top ten take around 1.4%. The sample comes from a study of early T cells in non-severe SARS-CoV-2 infection. Notes on the study in general: CD4 and private specificities were missed by VDJdb matching, which favored anti-spike CD8 responses.

The receptor was isolated from an adult who was a healthcare worker with PCR-confirmed SARS-CoV-2 infection or an uninfected control (not recorded which). The material sequenced was whole blood, taken at baseline. The genes are TRBV4-2 and TRBJ2-4; D remains unclear. As DNA, the CDR3 is TGTGCCAGCAGCCAAGACCCGGAGGCCAAAAACATTCAGTACTTC. The encoded protein is CASSQDPEAKNIQYF.